This TCR beta chain was identified in a study of cytomegalovirus exposure and HLA in healthy donors. Study overall: HLA-typed donors were the source of 90 million or so unique TCRs, which an early data release held. The study, taken as a whole, reports: Later, TCR association rates were found to vary by HLA locus, highest for DRB1 and lowest for HLA-C.

Only a few counts were recorded for this clone. Its specificity is not known. V was shortened by 3 bases and J by 5 bases, with 23 bases between the two germline ends. CDR1 is SGHRS, CDR2 YFSETQ, per germline. The CDR3 is 17 amino acids. The PCR ran on 60 Vbeta and 13 Jbeta primers. Profiling relied on immunoSEQ multiplex PCR, and the TCRdb table lists in-frame clones only, not all of them. Here the sample spans around 170,000 clones, roughly 82% being singletons. The V gene is TRBV5-1, the J gene TRBJ2-5, with D perhaps TRBD1 (8 bases). The source material was PBMCs. This TCR was sampled from a woman between 50 and 59 years old in good health and CMV-seronegative. The CDR3 sequence: CASSSTGGVLLGETQYF. The CDR3 DNA reads as TGCGCCAGCAGCTCTACAGGGGGGGTTCTCTTGGGGGAGACCCAGTACTTC. The variable domain in full, completed from reference TRBV5-1 and TRBJ2-5, reads KAGVTQTPRYLIKTRGQQVTLSCSPISGHRSVSWYQQTPGQGLQFLFEYFSETQRNKGNFPGRFSGRQFSNSRSEMNVSTLELGDSALYLCASSSTGGVLLGETQYFGPGTRLLVL.